The 19 T cell receptor beta chains listed next were all sequenced from one sample in a study of regulatory T cells in long-lasting Graves disease. Time point denoted: persistent/refractory GD, antithyroid drugs over 5 years with positive TRAb. PBMC-extracted RNA yielded the TCR library. iRepertoire HTBI primers and Arm-PCR of CDR3 regions built TCR beta libraries. Each CDR3 protein gets one entry after TCRdb re-called the multiplex PCR reads with MiXCR. The sample contains a few hundred thousand distinct CDR3 sequences, 20% to 25% of which appear only once. This material consisted of peripheral blood mononuclear cells (PBMCs), taken when the disease was refractory, from a patient treated with antithyroid drugs. The receptors were gathered from a woman between 40 and 50 years old with Graves disease.

This clonotype has only a few counts. The chain joins TRBV15 to TRBJ1-5; D is ambiguous. Trimming left V 1 base short and J 7 bases short, with 8 bases between. The CDR3 has 13 residues. Germline lookup yields CDR1 LNHNV and CDR2 YYDKDF (reference sequence). The DNA for the CDR3 is TGTGCCACCAGCAGAGTTTTGGCCCAGCCCCAGCATTTT. Translated: CATSRVLAQPQHF. The whole variable domain, filled in from reference TRBV15 and TRBJ1-5, reads DAMVIQNPRYQVTQFGKPVTLSCSQTLNHNVMYWYQQKSSQAPKLLFHYYDKDFNNEADTPDNFQSRRPNTSFCFLDIRSPGLGDTAMYLCATSRVLAQPQHFGDGTRLSIL.

The V gene is TRBV5-1, the J gene TRBJ1-4; TRBD1 is a possible D gene (6 bases). V lost 0 bases and J 8 bases, leaving 17 bases between the germline ends. Germline V lookup: CDR1 SGHRS, CDR2 YFSETQ. This CDR3 contains 16 residues. The CDR3 sequence is CASSLVPRGANEKLFF. CDR3 DNA: TGCGCCAGCAGCTTGGTACCCCGGGGGGCGAACGAAAAACTGTTTTTT.

This clonotype has just a few counts. The chain employs TRBV28 and TRBJ2-7; D gene uncertain. The V end was cut by 4 bases, the J end by 5 bases, with 15 bases between. This CDR3 is built from 14 residues. Germline assignment: CDR1 MDHEN and CDR2 SYDVKM. The CDR3 nucleotides read TGTGCCAGCAGTTCGCGGCTTAAAGGGAACGAGCAGTACTTC. Encoded protein: CASSSRLKGNEQYF.

This clonotype was picked up a small number of times. The chain links TRBV27 to TRBJ2-7; no firm D call. V lost 5 bases to trimming and J lost 3 bases, with 17 bases between them. CDR3 length equals 15 residues. Germline V gene sequence: CDR1 MNHEY, CDR2 SMNVEV (reference sequence). The CDR3 nucleotides read TGTGCCAGCAGTGCCTTCGGGCGGCCTAACTACGAGCAGTACTTC. Protein: CASSAFGRPNYEQYF.

The chain has TRBV10-3 and TRBJ2-7, with D perhaps TRBD1 (6 bases). Germline CDR1 reads ENHRY; CDR2 reads SYGVKD. The length of the CDR3 is 14 residues. V was clipped by 0 bases and J by 7 bases, with 13 bases between them. The CDR3 DNA reads TGTGCCATCAGTGAGTCGGGGGACAACGGGGAGCAGTACTTC. As protein: CAISESGDNGEQYF.

This clonotype was detected many times. The CDR3 DNA reads TGCGCCAGCAGCCTTTTAACGGGAGCGAACACTGAAGCTTTCTTT. Its protein product is CASSLLTGANTEAFF. V is TRBV5-1 and J is TRBJ1-1, with no clear D. V lost 4 bases and J lost 1, with 14 bases in between. Germline CDR1 is SGHRS and CDR2 is YFSETQ. The CDR3 extends over 15 amino acids.

A remark on this clonotype: A read error may be the cause here, since a much bigger clone is one base away. V is TRBV28 and J is TRBJ2-7, with D perhaps matching TRBD2 (5 bases). V was pared by 6 bases and J by 7 bases, with 13 bases between. Per the germline V gene, CDR1 is MDHEN and CDR2 is SYDVKM. The CDR3 has 12 amino acids. Here the CDR3 DNA reads TGTGCCAGCAGCCGCGGGTGGTGGGAGCAGTACTTC. This gives the protein CASSRGWWEQYF.

This clonotype came up a few times. The chain carries TRBV6-1 and TRBJ2-7; D ambiguous. Trimming left V 3 bases short and J 8 bases short, with 11 bases between. From germline, CDR1 is MNHNS and CDR2 SASEGT. This CDR3 has 12 residues. The CDR3 region has the DNA TGTGCCAGCAGTGACATTTTTTGGCAGCAGTACTTC. It yields the protein CASSDIFWQQYF.

This clonotype was seen repeatedly, ten times or more. The rearrangement links TRBV7-6 to TRBJ1-2; a possible D gene is TRBD1 (6 bases). Germline loops: CDR1 SGHVS, CDR2 FNYEAQ. Trimming pared 2 bases from V and 2 bases from J, leaving 12 bases between. This CDR3 contains 15 residues. CDR3 loop: CASSLQRDTNYGYTF. CDR3 DNA: TGTGCCAGCAGCTTACAGCGGGACACCAACTATGGCTACACCTTC.

The genes are TRBV20-1 and TRBJ1-5, with D perhaps matching TRBD1 (6 bases). Trimming took off 0 bases at V and 0 bases at J, with 15 bases between the two ends. Germline CDR1 reads DFQATT; CDR2 reads SNEGSKA (reference sequence). This CDR3 spans 17 amino acids. This CDR3 reads CSARDRAGAYSNQPQHF. The CDR3, as DNA: TGCAGTGCTAGAGATCGGGCAGGGGCCTATAGCAATCAGCCCCAGCATTTT.

The V call is TRBV6-1, the J call TRBJ2-6; D unresolved. Between the trimmed V and J ends, which lost 6 bases and 2 bases, there was a span of 11 bases. Per the germline V gene, CDR1 is MNHNS and CDR2 is SASEGT. The CDR3 is 15 amino acids. The DNA of the CDR3 is TGTGCCAGCAGGCGAGATAGGGCTGGGGCCAACGTCCTGACTTTC. It yields the protein CASRRDRAGANVLTF.

Concerning this clonotype itself: Likely a read error: the CDR3 ends without its conserved phenylalanine or tryptophan. This sequence joins TRBV11-2 and TRBJ1-1; D unresolved. V gave up 5 bases and J gave up 1 base, with 17 bases separating them. Germline-derived CDR1 and CDR2 are SGHAT and FQNNGV. The CDR3 contains 16 residues. CDR3 loop: CASSQFPRTANTEAFI. The CDR3 nucleotides are TGTGCCAGCAGCCAATTCCCTAGGACGGCGAACACTGAAGCTTTCATT.

The sample holds many counts of this clonotype. V is TRBV28 and J is TRBJ1-6; 7 bases align to TRBD1. J was trimmed by 9 bases and V by 7 bases; bases with no gene match: 12. Germline CDR1 reads MDHEN; CDR2 reads SYDVKM. The CDR3 is made up of 15 amino acids. CDR3 sequence reads: CASNISGGRGSPLHF. Here the CDR3 DNA reads TGTGCCAGCAACATATCAGGGGGGAGGGGTTCACCCCTCCACTTT.

Notes on this clonotype: The junction departs from the called germline gene at one end, perhaps through a read error. This chain links TRBV7-9 with TRBJ2-2, with a possible D match to TRBD2 (5 bases). Per the germline V gene, CDR1 is SEHNR and CDR2 is FQNEAQ (reference sequence). The CDR3 has 12 amino acids. In nucleotides, the CDR3 is TGTGCCAGCAGCTTATACACCGGGGAGCTGCTTTTT. Protein: CASSLYTGELLF.

The chain is built from TRBV20-1 and TRBJ1-5; tentative D call: TRBD1 (5 bases). Germline V gene lookup returns CDR1 DFQATT and CDR2 SNEGSKA (reference sequence). V was shortened by 1 base and J by 0 bases, with 10 bases between the two germline ends. This CDR3 is 15 amino acids long. The CDR3 coding sequence is TGCAGTGCTAGAGTCGACAGTTATAGCAATCAGCCCCAGCATTTT. It yields the protein CSARVDSYSNQPQHF.

The chain is built from TRBV4-1 and TRBJ2-2; D possibly corresponds to TRBD1 (5 bases). The germline V gene has CDR1 MGHRA and CDR2 YSYEKL. The CDR3 contains 17 residues. V lost 0 bases and J lost 6, with 17 bases in between. Here the CDR3 DNA reads TGCGCCAGCAGCCAAGATGGGTTGCCAGGGCGGTCCGGGGAGCTGTTTTTT. Translated, it gives CASSQDGLPGRSGELFF.

This rearrangement joins TRBV7-9 to TRBJ2-7, with 15 positions matching TRBD2. The CDR3 has 17 amino acids. The V gene's germline CDR1 is SEHNR and CDR2 FQNEAQ (reference sequence). Unmatched junction bases numbered 7, after V lost 1 base and J lost 6 bases. DNA of the CDR3: TGTGCCAGCAGCTTAGGCCGGACTAGCGGGAGGGCAGGCGAGCAGTACTTC. As protein: CASSLGRTSGRAGEQYF. Drawing the rest from reference TRBV7-9 and TRBJ2-7, the complete variable domain is DTGVSQNPRHKITKRGQNVTFRCDPISEHNRLYWYRQTLGQGPEFLTYFQNEAQLEKSRLLSDRFSAERPKGSFSTLEIQRTEQGDSAMYLCASSLGRTSGRAGEQYFGPGTRLTVT.

The chain employs TRBV28 and TRBJ1-4, with D possibly being TRBD1 (5 bases). CDR1 MDHEN and CDR2 SYDVKM come from the germline V gene. Trimming left V 3 bases short and J 6 bases short, with 26 bases between. The CDR3 runs to 19 residues. CDR3 nucleotide sequence: TGTGCCAGCAGTTTTTACTGGACTGCCTCTTTCGGGGCGGATGAAAAACTGTTTTTT. It yields the protein CASSFYWTASFGADEKLFF.

This clonotype was counted ten times or more. This rearrangement joins TRBV2 to TRBJ2-7; 10 nucleotides align to TRBD1. Germline CDR1 SNHLY, CDR2 FYNNEI. V trimming: 6 bases; J trimming: 5 bases; junction bases outside the gene matches: 10. The CDR3 extends over 15 amino acids. This CDR3 reads CASRQRTGGNHEQYF. In DNA form, the CDR3 reads TGTGCCAGCAGGCAAAGGACAGGGGGAAACCACGAGCAGTACTTC.